The sequence of this TCR beta chain was determined in a study of CD8 T cells in Susac syndrome. The study sequenced TCR beta in blood CD8+ and CD4+ T cells. Stable or active relapsing-remitting multiple sclerosis, untreated and meeting revised McDonald criteria, defined the controls. The germline V and J ends were trimmed by 2 bases and 3 bases, with 12 bases remaining between them. Germline-derived CDR1 and CDR2 are SGHVS and FNYEAQ. This CDR3 has 15 residues. In the case of this clonotype: The target antigen is unknown.

Study-wide results and limits: Acknowledgment was made by the study that its TCR sequencing and HLA analysis involved a relatively small number of individuals.

The RNA input was 0.5 to 1 ug, and it was reverse transcribed with random hexamers. The method of amplification for TCR beta CDR3 was immunoSEQ multiplex PCR, covering 54 Vbeta and 13 Jbeta. One entry per CDR3 protein results from TCRdb running MiXCR on the immunoSEQ multiplex PCR reads. The top ten hold 0.085% to 0.095% of the sample, which has 90,000 to 150,000 distinct CDR3 sequences, 85% to 95% seen once. The material sequenced was CD4+ T cells from PBMCs. The chain uses TRBV7-6 and TRBJ2-3, with D possibly called TRBD1 or TRBD2 (6 bases each). This receptor was obtained from a human donor with multiple sclerosis. CDR3 sequence (DNA): TGTGCCAGCAGCTTAAAAGGGGGGTTGACAGATACGCAGTATTTT. As protein: CASSLKGGLTDTQYF.